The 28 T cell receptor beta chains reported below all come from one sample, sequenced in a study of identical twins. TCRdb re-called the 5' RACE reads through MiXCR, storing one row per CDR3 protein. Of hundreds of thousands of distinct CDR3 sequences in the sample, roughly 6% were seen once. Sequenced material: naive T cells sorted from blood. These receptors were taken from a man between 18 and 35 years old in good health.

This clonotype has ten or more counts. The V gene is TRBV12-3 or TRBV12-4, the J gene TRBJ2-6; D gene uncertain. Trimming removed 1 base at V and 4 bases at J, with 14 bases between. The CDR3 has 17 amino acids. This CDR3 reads CASSLVGPSFGANVLTF. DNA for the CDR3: TGTGCCAGCAGTTTAGTAGGTCCGAGCTTCGGGGCCAACGTCCTGACTTTC.

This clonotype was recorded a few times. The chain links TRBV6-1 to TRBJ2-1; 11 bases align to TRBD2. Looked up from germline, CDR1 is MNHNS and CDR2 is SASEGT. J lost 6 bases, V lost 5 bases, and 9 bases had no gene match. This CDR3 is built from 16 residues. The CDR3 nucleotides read TGTGCCAGCAGTCGGCTAGCGGGAGGCTCGTCCAATGAGCAGTTCTTC. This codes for CASSRLAGGSSNEQFF.

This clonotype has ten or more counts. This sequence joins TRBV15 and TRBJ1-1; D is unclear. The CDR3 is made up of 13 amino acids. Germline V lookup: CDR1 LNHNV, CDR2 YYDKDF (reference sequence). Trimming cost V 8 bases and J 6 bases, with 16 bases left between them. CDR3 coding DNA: TGTGCCACCGCGGACCACATCCAGCCTGAAGCTTTCTTT. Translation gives CATADHIQPEAFF.

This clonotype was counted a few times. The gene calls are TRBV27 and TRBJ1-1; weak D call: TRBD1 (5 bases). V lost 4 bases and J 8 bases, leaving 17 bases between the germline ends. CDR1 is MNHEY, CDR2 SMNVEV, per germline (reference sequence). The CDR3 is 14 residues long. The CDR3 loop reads CASSYVAGGSEAFF. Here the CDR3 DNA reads TGTGCCAGCAGTTACGTGGCTGGGGGGTCGGAAGCTTTCTTT.

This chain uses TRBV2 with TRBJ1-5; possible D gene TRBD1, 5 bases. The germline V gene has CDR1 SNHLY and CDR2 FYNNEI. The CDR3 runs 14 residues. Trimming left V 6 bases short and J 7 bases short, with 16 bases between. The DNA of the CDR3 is TGTGCCAGCAGCGCTTTGAAGGGGAACCAGCCCCAGCATTTT. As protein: CASSALKGNQPQHF.

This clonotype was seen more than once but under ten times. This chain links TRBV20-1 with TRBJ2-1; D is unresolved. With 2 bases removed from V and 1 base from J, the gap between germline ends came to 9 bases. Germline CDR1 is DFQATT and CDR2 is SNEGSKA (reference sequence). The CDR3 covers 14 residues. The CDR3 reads CSARPERSYNEQFF. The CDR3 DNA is TGCAGTGCTAGACCGGAGCGTTCCTACAATGAGCAGTTCTTC.

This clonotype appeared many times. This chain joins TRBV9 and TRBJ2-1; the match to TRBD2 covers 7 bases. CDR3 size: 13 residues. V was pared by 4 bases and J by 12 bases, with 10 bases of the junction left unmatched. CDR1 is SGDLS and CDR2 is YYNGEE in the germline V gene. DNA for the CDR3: TGTGCCAGCAGCTCCCAGACTAGCTGGATGCAGTTCTTC. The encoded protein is CASSSQTSWMQFF.

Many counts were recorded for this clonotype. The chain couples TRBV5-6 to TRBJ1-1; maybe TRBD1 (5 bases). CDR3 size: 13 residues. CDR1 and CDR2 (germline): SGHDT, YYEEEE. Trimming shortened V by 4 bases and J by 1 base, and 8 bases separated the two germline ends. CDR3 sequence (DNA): TGTGCCAGCAGCCGGGGGGAGAACACTGAAGCTTTCTTT. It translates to CASSRGENTEAFF.

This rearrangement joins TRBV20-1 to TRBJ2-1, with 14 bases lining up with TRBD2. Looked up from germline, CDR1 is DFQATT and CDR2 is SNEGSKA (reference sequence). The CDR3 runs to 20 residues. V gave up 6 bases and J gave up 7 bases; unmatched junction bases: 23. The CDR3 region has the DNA TGCAGTGCACTGACAGGGGGACTAGCGGGAGTCATTTATTCGCGGAATGAGCAGTTCTTC. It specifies CSALTGGLAGVIYSRNEQFF.

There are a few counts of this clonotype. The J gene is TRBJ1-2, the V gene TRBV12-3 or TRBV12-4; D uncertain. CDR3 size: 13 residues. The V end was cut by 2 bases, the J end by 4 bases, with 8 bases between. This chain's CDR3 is CASSLRNGYGYTF. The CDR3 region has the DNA TGTGCCAGCAGTTTAAGAAATGGCTATGGCTACACCTTC.

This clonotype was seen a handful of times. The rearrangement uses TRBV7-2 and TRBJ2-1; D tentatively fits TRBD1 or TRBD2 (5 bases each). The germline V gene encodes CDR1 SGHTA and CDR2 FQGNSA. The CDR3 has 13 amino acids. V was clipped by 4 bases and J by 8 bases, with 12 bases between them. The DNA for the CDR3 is TGTGCCAGCAGCTATCGGATGGGGGATGAGCAGTTCTTC. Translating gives CASSYRMGDEQFF. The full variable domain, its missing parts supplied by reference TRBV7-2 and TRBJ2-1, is GAGVSQSPSNKVTEKGKDVELRCDPISGHTALYWYRQSLGQGLEFLIYFQGNSAPDKSGLPSDRFSAERTGGSVSTLTIQRTQQEDSAVYLCASSYRMGDEQFFGPGTRLTVL.

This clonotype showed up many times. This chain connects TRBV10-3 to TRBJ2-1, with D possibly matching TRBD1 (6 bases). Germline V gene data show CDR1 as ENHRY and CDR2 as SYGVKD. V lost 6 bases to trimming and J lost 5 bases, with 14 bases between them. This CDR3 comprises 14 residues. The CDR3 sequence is CAISWTAFNNEQFF. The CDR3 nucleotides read TGTGCCATCAGCTGGACAGCCTTTAACAATGAGCAGTTCTTC.

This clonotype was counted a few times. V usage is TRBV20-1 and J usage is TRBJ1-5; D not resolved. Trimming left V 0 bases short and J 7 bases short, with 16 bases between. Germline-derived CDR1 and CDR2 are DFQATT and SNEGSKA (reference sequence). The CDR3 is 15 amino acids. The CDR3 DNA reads TGCAGTGCTAGAGATCATACAGCAAGAAGGCAGCCCCAGCATTTT. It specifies CSARDHTARRQPQHF.

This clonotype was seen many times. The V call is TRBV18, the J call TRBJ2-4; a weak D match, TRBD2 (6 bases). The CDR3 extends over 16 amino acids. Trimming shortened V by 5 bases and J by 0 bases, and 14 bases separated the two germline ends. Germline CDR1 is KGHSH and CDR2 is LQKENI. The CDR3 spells CASSFRDSIAKNIQYF. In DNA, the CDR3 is TGTGCCAGCTCATTCCGGGACTCAATAGCCAAAAACATTCAGTACTTC.

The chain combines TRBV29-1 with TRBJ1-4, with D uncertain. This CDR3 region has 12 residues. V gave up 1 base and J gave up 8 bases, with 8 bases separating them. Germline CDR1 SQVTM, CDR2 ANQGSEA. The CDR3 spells CSVEVTREKLFF. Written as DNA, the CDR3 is TGCAGCGTTGAAGTTACCAGGGAAAAACTGTTTTTT. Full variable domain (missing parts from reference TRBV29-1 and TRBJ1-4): SAVISQKPSRDICQRGTSLTIQCQVDSQVTMMFWYRQQPGQSLTLIATANQGSEATYESGFVIDKFPISRPNLTFSTLTVSNMSPEDSSIYLCSVEVTREKLFFGSGTQLSVL.

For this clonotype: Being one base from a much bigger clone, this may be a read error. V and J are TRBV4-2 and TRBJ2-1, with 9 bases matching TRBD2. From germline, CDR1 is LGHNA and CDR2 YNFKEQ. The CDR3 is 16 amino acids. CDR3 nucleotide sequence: TGTGACAGCAGCCAGTTAGCGGGAGACAACTACAATGAGCAGTTCTTC. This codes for CDSSQLAGDNYNEQFF.

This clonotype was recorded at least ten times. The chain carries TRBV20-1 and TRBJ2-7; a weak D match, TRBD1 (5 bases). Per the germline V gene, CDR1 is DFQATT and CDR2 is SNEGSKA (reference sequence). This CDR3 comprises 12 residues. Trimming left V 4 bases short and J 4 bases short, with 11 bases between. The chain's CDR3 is CSATQDSYEQYV. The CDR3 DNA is TGCAGTGCTACACAAGACAGTTACGAGCAGTACGTC.

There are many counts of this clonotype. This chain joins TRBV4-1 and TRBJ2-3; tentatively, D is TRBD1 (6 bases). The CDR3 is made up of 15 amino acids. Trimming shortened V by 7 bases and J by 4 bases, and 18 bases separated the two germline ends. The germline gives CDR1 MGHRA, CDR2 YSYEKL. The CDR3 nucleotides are TGCGCCAGCACGTTGGGGGCGATGGGTCCAGATACGCAGTATTTT. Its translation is CASTLGAMGPDTQYF.

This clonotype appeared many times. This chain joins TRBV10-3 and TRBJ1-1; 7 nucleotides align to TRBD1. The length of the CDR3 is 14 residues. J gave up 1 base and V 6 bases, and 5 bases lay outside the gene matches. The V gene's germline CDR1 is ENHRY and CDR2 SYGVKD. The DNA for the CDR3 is TGTGCCATCAGGGGGACAGCCAAGAACACTGAAGCTTTCTTT. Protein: CAIRGTAKNTEAFF.

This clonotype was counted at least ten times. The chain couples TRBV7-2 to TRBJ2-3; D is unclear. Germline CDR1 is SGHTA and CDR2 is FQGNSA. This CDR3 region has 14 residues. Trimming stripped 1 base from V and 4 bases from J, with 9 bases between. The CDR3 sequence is CASSLDVGADTQYF. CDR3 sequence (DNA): TGTGCCAGCAGCTTAGATGTTGGCGCAGATACGCAGTATTTT.

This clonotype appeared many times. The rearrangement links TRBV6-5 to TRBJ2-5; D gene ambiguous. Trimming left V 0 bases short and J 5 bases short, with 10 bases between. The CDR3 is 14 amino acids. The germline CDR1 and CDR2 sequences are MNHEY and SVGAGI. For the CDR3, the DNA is TGTGCCAGCAGTTACTCGGCAGAGACCGAGACCCAGTACTTC. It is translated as CASSYSAETETQYF.

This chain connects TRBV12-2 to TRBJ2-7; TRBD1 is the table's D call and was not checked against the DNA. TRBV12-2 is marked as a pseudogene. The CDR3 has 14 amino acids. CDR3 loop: CASHFGGQGYEQYF. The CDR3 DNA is TGTGCAAGTCACTTCGGGGGACAGGGCTACGAGCAGTACTTC.

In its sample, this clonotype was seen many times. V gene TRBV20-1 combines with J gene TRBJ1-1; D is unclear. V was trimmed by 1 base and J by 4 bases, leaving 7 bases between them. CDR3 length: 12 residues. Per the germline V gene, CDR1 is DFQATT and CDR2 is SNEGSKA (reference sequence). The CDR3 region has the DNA TGCAGTGCTAGAGGAGCACGCACTGAAGCTTTCTTT. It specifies CSARGARTEAFF.

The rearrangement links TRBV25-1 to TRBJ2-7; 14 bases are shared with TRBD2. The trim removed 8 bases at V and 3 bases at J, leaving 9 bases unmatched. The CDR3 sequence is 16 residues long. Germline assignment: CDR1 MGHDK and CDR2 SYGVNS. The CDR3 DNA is TGTGCCAGCGGGGGGGGACTAGCGGGAGTAGGCTACGAGCAGTACGTC. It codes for CASGGGLAGVGYEQYV.

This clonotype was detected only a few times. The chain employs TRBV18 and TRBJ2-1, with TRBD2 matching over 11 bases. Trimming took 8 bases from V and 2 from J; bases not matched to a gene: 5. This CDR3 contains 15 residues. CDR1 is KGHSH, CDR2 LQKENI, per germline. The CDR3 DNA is TGTGCCAGCCTACCTAGCGGGAGGACCTACAATGAGCAGTTCTTC. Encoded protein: CASLPSGRTYNEQFF. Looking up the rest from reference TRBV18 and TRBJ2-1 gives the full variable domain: NAGVMQNPRHLVRRRGQEARLRCSPMKGHSHVYWYRQLPEEGLKFMVYLQKENIIDESGMPKERFSAEFPKEGPSILRIQQVVRGDSAAYFCASLPSGRTYNEQFFGPGTRLTVL.

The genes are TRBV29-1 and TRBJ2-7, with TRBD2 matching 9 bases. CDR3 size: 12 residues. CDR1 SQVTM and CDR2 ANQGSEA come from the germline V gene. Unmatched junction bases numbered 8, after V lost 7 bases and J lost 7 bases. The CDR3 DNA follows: TGCAGCGCTTATAGCGGGAGAAGGGAGCAGTACGTC. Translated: CSAYSGRREQYV.

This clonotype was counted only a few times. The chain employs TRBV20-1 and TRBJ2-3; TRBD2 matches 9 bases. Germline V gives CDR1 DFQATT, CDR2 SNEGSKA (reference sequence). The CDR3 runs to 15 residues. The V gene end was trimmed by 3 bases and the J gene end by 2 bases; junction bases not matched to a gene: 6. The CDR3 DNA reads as TGCAGTGCTAGTCGCGCTAGCGGGGCCACAGATACGCAGTATTTT. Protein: CSASRASGATDTQYF.

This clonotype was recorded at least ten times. The CDR3 DNA is TGCAGCGTTGCACTAGCGGGAGTTCCTCAAGAGACCCAGTACTTC. This gives the protein CSVALAGVPQETQYF. The V call is TRBV29-1, the J call TRBJ2-5; 11 nucleotides align to TRBD2. CDR1 SQVTM and CDR2 ANQGSEA come from the germline V gene. With 4 bases clipped from V and 2 bases from J, the junction kept 6 bases outside the gene matches. The CDR3 is 15 amino acids.